This T cell receptor (beta chain) originates from a study of CD8 T cells in Susac syndrome. The CDR3 has 16 amino acids. Trimming took 3 bases from V and 6 from J; bases not matched to a gene: 11. CDR1 and CDR2 from the germline V gene are SQVTM and ANQGSEA. The authors negatively isolated CD8+ and CD4+ T cells and FACS-enriched TEMRA cells. RNA amounts of roughly 0.45 to 1 ug underwent reverse transcription with random hexamers. Amplification of TCR beta CDR3 by immunoSEQ multiplex PCR spanned 54 Vbeta and 13 Jbeta. Each CDR3 protein is one row after TCRdb ran MiXCR on the immunoSEQ multiplex PCR reads. The sample has approximately 230,000 distinct CDR3 sequences; 93% are singletons.

This sequence was found in a human donor with multiple sclerosis. This chain uses TRBV29-1 with TRBJ2-3, with 11 bases that match TRBD2. The specimen was CD4+ T cells from PBMCs. The chain's CDR3 is CSVDKALAGVGDTQYF. The CDR3 coding sequence is TGCAGCGTTGATAAGGCACTAGCGGGGGTGGGTGATACGCAGTATTTT.